This T cell receptor (beta chain) stems from a study of cytomegalovirus exposure and HLA in healthy donors (dated by TCRdb to between 2016 and 2019). With regard to the full study: An earlier analysis of 550 to 700 of the donors reported 250 to 300 Gb of sequence data and 100 million to 140 million unique TCR beta sequences from some 180 million T cells. In a later analysis, previously published TCR beta repertoires from 600 to 850 donors were re-analyzed and high-resolution HLA genotyping was added so that TCR occurrence patterns could be studied. Of the approximately 400 genotyped donors, 75% to 85% were placed in the genetic ancestry cluster associated with self-reported Caucasian donors. The study used immunosequencing to profile the T cell repertoires of 670 or so subjects and linked those repertoires to cytomegalovirus serostatus. An early release that covered roughly 600 HLA-typed donors contained about 300 gigabases of sequencing data and tens of millions of unique TCR sequences. The study was designed to test whether signatures of past pathogen exposure could be identified by cataloging public T cell receptors. Rather than drawing on any new phenotypic data, the later analysis identified candidate immune exposures from TCR beta sequences and the way those sequences occurred across donors. Donor age, sex, ethnicity and CMV serostatus were compiled together with the repertoire data. Typing coverage differed by locus: A, B, C, DRB1 and DQB1 were typed in about 629-640 donors, DQA1 in 500 to 550, DPA1 in 600 to 610, and DPB1 in around 490. Along with the roughly 700-subject first cohort, a separate validation cohort of over a hundred different subjects was used. The study combined high-throughput TCR immunosequencing, statistical association of individual TCRs with disease status, and machine learning to predict cytomegalovirus infection status. Because of strong linkage in the cohort, 5 or 6 DR-DQ haplotypes were treated as single units for association and clustering. Genome-wide SNP genotypes for about three fifths of the 666 donors were used in a later genetic analysis, which treated that subset as a discovery cohort. Among roughly 400 genotyped donors of the cohort, an average of approximately 240,000 unique TCR beta nucleotide sequences were sequenced per donor, around 18% of them non-productive. HLA typing covered class I and class II loci at four-digit resolution. Every repertoire in the discovery cohort had been generated on one and the same sequencing platform. An earlier analysis of about 600 of the donors used high-throughput TCR beta sequencing to judge whether each TCR beta V gene segment behaved as functional or pseudogenic.

The library relied on the immunoSEQ multiplex PCR assay. For the multiplex PCR, a mixture combining 60 forward primers for TCR Vbeta segments and 13 reverse primers for TCR Jbeta segments was used. The CDR3 region of rearranged TCR beta genes was amplified from genomic DNA by a multiplex PCR assay. The Illumina HiSeq System was used to sequence the amplified TCR beta libraries as 87-base-pair reads. Per the original workflow: A later analysis tallied roughly 78 million unique TCR beta chains across the 666 repertoires, and about 12 million of those chains were shared by two or more donors. Raw reads were error-corrected and collapsed into unique sequences by a nearest-neighbor algorithm in which closely related sequences were merged to remove PCR and sequencing errors. Alignment of CDR3 sequences to IMGT reference sequences was used to assign V, D and J gene segments. For a sequence to be retained, a match of at least six nucleotides was required to both a V gene segment and a J gene segment. A rearrangement was called productive if the CDR3 had no stop codons and remained in frame with V and J, and every other rearrangement was called non-productive. CDR3 was defined by IMGT convention, running from the second conserved V-encoded cysteine to the conserved J-encoded phenylalanine. In an earlier analysis of 500 to 650 of the donors, sequences lacking an unambiguous match to a single V gene segment were excluded. In an earlier analysis of roughly 500 of the donors, V segments were called functional above 56.7% productive rearrangements and were called segregating when the between-donor standard deviation exceeded 5%. A statistical classification framework was developed to diagnose cytomegalovirus status using the catalog of TCR beta chain sequences. In a later analysis, TCR nucleotide sequences were compared against IMGT/GENE-DB human TR gene sequences so that V and J genes could be assigned. Using the TCRdist pipeline, a later analysis assigned CDR3 sequences along with most-parsimonious VDJ recombination scenarios. A later analysis defined each TCR beta chain by its CDR3 amino acid sequence plus V-gene family, and excluded reads lacking a unique V-gene family. In a later analysis, nearly 600 highly shared, low-generation-probability nucleotide sequences were removed to address suspected cross-contamination and a sequencing artifact. In a later analysis, a clonal expansion index was calculated for each public chain from normalized within-repertoire ranks of inferred template counts. In a later analysis, generation probabilities were computed with a VDJ recombination model fitted to out-of-frame rearrangements, and the resulting probabilities were checked against IGoR. In a later analysis, hypergeometric tests were used to score TCR-TCR, TCR-HLA and TCR-CMV co-occurrence, with a repertoire-size bias correction applied to TCR pairs. False discovery rates were estimated in a later analysis by permuting HLA or CMV assignments 20 times. In a later analysis, co-occurring TCRs were grouped with DBSCAN, and TCRdist sequence similarity was added when clustering was performed within HLA-allele-positive subsets. Co-occurrence clustering excluded repertoires with fewer than 30,000 or more than 120,000 public chains, plus five with anomalous nucleotide sharing. Drawn from immuneACCESS, this table holds only the in-frame rearrangements with V and J called that TCRdb kept. Clones are partly lost; checked studies trace under half to an unresolved V gene and leave the rest unexplained. The D gene and trimming were derived from the DNA, and the V and J assignments and clone size from that table. The sample contains about 150,000 clones, around 84% of them found a single time. Jointly, the top ten make up more than 2% of the sample.

As for this clone: It has no known antigen specificity. No per-base quality is available; no much larger clone lies one base away.

Ends trimmed: V by 3 bases, J by 3 bases; bases unmatched to a gene: 2. Taken from cysteine to phenylalanine, the CDR3 has 13 residues. Just the 39-base CDR3 DNA is kept, in frame starting at base 1. The germline V gene sets CDR1 to SGHRS and CDR2 to YFSETQ. The cohort comprised 670 or so healthy bone marrow donors. At the time of sampling, all cohort members were nominally healthy, though unrecorded immune exposures were likely present. The donor tested CMV seronegative and was one of the 352 seronegative cohort members. A peripheral blood sample was collected from each donor, and TCR beta sequencing was performed on peripheral blood mononuclear cells. Genomic DNA extraction from the blood cell samples was performed with the Qiagen DNeasy Blood Extraction Kit. Overall study outcomes, separate from this receptor: While some public TCRs were present in many individuals, most TCR sequences turned up only very rarely across donors. When HLA alleles, especially DR and DQ, strongly co-occurred, TCR associations were difficult to assign to individual alleles. Correlated functional status among segregating V segments might be attributable to linkage disequilibrium, but an unknown experimental factor could not be ruled out. In vitro tests confirmed that a few of the cytomegalovirus-associated TCR beta chains recognize cytomegalovirus antigens. Only TCR beta chains were sequenced in this cohort, and the absence of alpha or paired-chain data limited detectable features. Broadly in line with IMGT annotations, most TCR beta V segments showed up in productive rearrangements about 87% or about 30% of the time in an earlier analysis of around 550 of the donors. A group of highly shared sequence variants was considered likely to be a technical artifact of the sequencing pipeline. A later analysis reported that several top co-occurrence clusters appeared linked to parvovirus B19, influenza, CMV and Epstein-Barr virus. The earlier analysis of 587 of the donors excluded 15 to 20 rarely observed V segments, including chromosome 9 orphons, because counts were too low. According to a later genetic analysis, donors in an Asian-associated ancestry cluster had fewer N-insertions in productive TCRs than the approximately 670-donor mean. Most CMV-associated TCR beta chains appeared to be HLA-restricted in a later analysis, and the HLA associations seemed to be driven largely by CMV exposure. An association between a missense DCLRE1C variant and V-gene and J-gene trimming of TCR beta chains was found in a later genetic analysis and replicated in an independent cohort. Specific HLA alleles were associated with around 18,000 TCR beta sequences at a false discovery rate of 0.05 in a later analysis. Because HLA typing was missing for some donors at each locus, association tests included only the typed subset. The classifier was reported to diagnose cytomegalovirus status with high specificity and sensitivity in both the original and validation cohorts. Some IMGT-functional V segments, including TRBV6-2 and TRBV6-3, could not be distinguished by the 87-base-pair reads and were therefore excluded. A further reported finding was that TCR beta sequences accurately predicted the HLA-A and HLA-B alleles for most subjects in the first cohort. A later analysis found that TCR association rates varied across HLA loci, with DRB1 alleles showing the most associated TCRs and HLA-C alleles the fewest. Compared with equally common non-associated chains, HLA-associated TCR beta chains in a later analysis were more clonally expanded and had lower generation probabilities. The study listed approximately 150 TCR beta chains as associated with cytomegalovirus. The authors suggested that the approach could potentially be extended to other disease states and immunological phenotypes. Sequencing depth was assumed to be roughly uniform across donors in the presence/absence analyses, though that assumption may not hold. Immune exposure information for the cohort was limited to CMV serostatus.

The receptor chain draws on TRBV5-1 and TRBJ1-1; the central 7 bases match TRBD1. The sequencing input was PBMCs. The sequence was collected from a woman between 18 and 29 years old in good health and CMV-seronegative. The DNA sequence is TGCGCCAGCAGCTCGGGACAGTACACTGAAGCTTTCTTT. Its protein is CASSSGQYTEAFF.